The 3 T cell receptor beta chains below come from one sample, sequenced in a study of cytomegalovirus exposure and HLA in healthy donors. PCR primers comprised 60 Vbeta and 13 Jbeta primers. The table came from immunoSEQ multiplex PCR; TCRdb's copy has only in-frame clones and leaves some out. This table has over 110,000 clones, roughly four fifths appearing once. The material sequenced was PBMCs. The origin of the receptors is a male donor in good health and CMV-seronegative.

This chain joins TRBV4-3 and TRBJ2-1; D perhaps matches TRBD2 (5 bases). This CDR3 spans 17 amino acids. V was cut by 2 bases and J by 0 bases, with 14 bases left in between. Germline assignment: CDR1 LGHNA and CDR2 YSLEER. The CDR3 here is CASSQTSSWSSYNEQFF. For the CDR3, the DNA is TGCGCCAGCAGCCAAACCTCTAGCTGGAGCTCCTACAATGAGCAGTTCTTC.

The chain is built from TRBV10-2 and TRBJ2-7; TRBD1 matches at 11 bases. CDR1 WSHSY and CDR2 SAAADI come from the germline V gene. The ends lost 7 bases at V and 7 bases at J; junction bases unmatched: 3. CDR3 length: 12 amino acids. CDR3 DNA: TGCGCCAGCATCGGGACAGGGGGGGAGCAGTACTTC. It yields the protein CASIGTGGEQYF.

The table lists this clone with a few counts. The rearrangement links TRBV5-4 to TRBJ2-7, with TRBD1 as a possible D gene (8 bases). The length of the CDR3 is 14 residues. The V end lost 3 bases, the J end lost 5 bases, and 15 bases lay between the germline ends. The germline gives CDR1 SGHNT, CDR2 YYREEE (reference sequence). As DNA, the CDR3 is TGTGCCAGCAGCTATACAGGGGGGGAGAACGAGCAGTACTTC. This translates into CASSYTGGENEQYF. The complete variable domain, with remaining parts taken from reference TRBV5-4 and TRBJ2-7, reads ETGVTQSPTHLIKTRGQQVTLRCSSQSGHNTVSWYQQALGQGPQFIFQYYREEENGRGNFPPRFSGLQFPNYSSELNVNALELDDSALYLCASSYTGGENEQYFGPGTRLTVT.